This TCR beta chain was captured by sequencing in a study of blood T cells in healthy people across ages. With a J-beta primer mix and a sample-barcoded 5' primer, a second PCR ran about 6 to 11 cycles. From the 5' RACE reads, TCRdb called clonotypes with MiXCR, one entry per CDR3 protein. The table lists some 800,000 distinct CDR3 sequences, approximately 25% of them singletons. The CDR3 length is 14 residues. The germline V and J ends were trimmed by 8 bases and 6 bases, with 19 bases remaining between them. Per germline, CDR1 LGHDT and CDR2 YNNKEL (reference sequence). These sequences were also reported in another study, on T cells of mothers and their children.

The chain employs TRBV3-1 and TRBJ2-5; tentatively, D is TRBD2 (6 bases). This clonotype was sampled from a boy between 10 and 17 years old in good health. Source material: blood. The CDR3 region has the DNA TGTGCCAGCTCTCCGGGACTTCCTTCGAAGACCCAGTACTTC. It yields the protein CASSPGLPSKTQYF.